This T cell receptor (beta chain) was found in a study of blood T cell repertoires in COVID-19. Those enrolled, adults aged roughly 18 to 89 years, came from some 25 US areas. Assignment of participants to cohorts was predicated upon participant-reported clinical history. Resolution of symptoms, clearance, or two negative PCRs was present in recovered Cohort 3 donors. The V and J ends lost 11 bases and 3 bases, in that order; junction bases with no gene match: 10. This CDR3 spans 14 amino acids. CDR1 is LNHDA and CDR2 is SQIVND in the germline V gene (reference sequence). This table comes from immunoSEQ multiplex PCR, and its TCRdb copy is limited to in-frame clones, with some not included. The sample yields around 260,000 clones, around 90% seen once.

The sequencing sample was made of PBMCs or T cells enriched from blood (not recorded which). The chain carries TRBV19 and TRBJ1-2; TRBD1 matches 9 bases. The sequence came from a woman under 40 who had recovered from COVID-19. CDR3 region: CAGLRDRVYYGYTF. CDR3 sequence (DNA): TGTGCCGGGTTGCGGGACAGGGTGTACTATGGCTACACCTTC.